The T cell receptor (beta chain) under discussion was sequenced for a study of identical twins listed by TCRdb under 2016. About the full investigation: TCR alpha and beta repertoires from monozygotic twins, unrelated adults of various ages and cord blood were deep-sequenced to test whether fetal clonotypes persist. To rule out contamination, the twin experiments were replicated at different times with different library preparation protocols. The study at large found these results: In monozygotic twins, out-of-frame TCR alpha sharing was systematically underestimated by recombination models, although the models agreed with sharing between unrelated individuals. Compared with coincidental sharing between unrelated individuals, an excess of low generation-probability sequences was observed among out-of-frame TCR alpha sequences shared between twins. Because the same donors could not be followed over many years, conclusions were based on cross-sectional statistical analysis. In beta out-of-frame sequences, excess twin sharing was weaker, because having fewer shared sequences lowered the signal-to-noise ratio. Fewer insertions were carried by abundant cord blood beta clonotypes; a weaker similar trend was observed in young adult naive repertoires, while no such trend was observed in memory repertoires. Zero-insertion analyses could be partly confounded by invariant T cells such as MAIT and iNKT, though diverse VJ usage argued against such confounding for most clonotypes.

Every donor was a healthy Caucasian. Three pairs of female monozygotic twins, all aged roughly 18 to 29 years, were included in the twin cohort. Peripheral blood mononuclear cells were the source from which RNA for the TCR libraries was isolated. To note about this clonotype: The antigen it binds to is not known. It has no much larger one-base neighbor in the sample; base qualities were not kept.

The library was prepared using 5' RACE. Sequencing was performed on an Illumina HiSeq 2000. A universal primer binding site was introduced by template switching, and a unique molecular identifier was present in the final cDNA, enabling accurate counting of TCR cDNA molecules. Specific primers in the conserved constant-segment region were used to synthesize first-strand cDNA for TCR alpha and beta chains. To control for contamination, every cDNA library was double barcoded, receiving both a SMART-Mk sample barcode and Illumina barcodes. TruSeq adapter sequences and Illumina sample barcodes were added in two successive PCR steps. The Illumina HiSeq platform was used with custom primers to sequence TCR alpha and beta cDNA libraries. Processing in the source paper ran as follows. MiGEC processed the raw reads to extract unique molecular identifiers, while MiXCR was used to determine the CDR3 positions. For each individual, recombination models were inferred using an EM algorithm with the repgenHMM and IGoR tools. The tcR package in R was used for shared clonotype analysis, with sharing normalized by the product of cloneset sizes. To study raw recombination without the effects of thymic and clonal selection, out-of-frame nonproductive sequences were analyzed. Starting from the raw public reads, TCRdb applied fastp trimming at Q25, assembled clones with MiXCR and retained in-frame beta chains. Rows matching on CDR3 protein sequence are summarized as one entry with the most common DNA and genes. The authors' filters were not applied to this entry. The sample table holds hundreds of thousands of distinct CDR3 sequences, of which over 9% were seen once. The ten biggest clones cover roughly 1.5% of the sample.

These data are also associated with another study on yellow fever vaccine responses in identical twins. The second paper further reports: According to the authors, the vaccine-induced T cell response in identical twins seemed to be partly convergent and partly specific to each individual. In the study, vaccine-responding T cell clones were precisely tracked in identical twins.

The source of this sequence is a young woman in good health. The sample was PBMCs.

The DNA sequence is as follows: TGTGCCAGCAGCTCCCTTGGGACAACTAACTATGGCTACACCTTC. This gives the protein CASSSLGTTNYGYTF. The rearrangement combines TRBV3-1 with TRBJ1-2; TRBD1 is perhaps the D gene, given 6 matching bases. Looking up the germline V gene (reference sequence) yields CDR1 LGHDT and CDR2 YNNKEL. The CDR3, cysteine through phenylalanine, is 15 amino acids long. Kept here is only the CDR3 DNA, which spans 45 bases and is read in frame from base 1. The V end loses 5 bases and the J end loses 0 bases, and a stretch of 13 bases separates them.